The rows below give T cell receptor beta chains drawn from one sample of a study of OX40 agonist ivuxolimab in advanced cancers. Assay: immunoSEQ multiplex PCR; the TCRdb copy retains only in-frame clones and omits some. The sample records about 58,000 clones, around 79% being singletons. The sample consisted of CD4+ or CD8+ T cells sorted from blood, taken in a trial of the OX40 agonist ivuxolimab. These receptors were collected from an adult with an advanced solid tumor such as melanoma, head and neck, liver or kidney cancer. CDR3s include the opening cysteine and the closing phenylalanine or tryptophan. A D gene is named only where the DNA matches it firmly. Not all rows give a size; the values are once, few, many and, for expanded clones, a class.

cdr3_nt: TGTGCCAGCAGCCCGGGACTAGTGGGAGACACAGATACGCAGTATTTT; cdr3_aa: CASSPGLVGDTDTQYF; j_call: TRBJ2-3; v_call: TRBV4-2; clone_size: few; d_call: TRBD2
cdr3_nt: TGTGCCAGCAGGATATGGGGACAGGGAAACGAGCAGTACTTC; cdr3_aa: CASRIWGQGNEQYF; j_call: TRBJ2-7; v_call: TRBV6-5; clone_size: NA; d_call: TRBD1
cdr3_nt: TGTGCCAGCAGCTTCGACTATAGCACAGATACGCAGTATTTT; cdr3_aa: CASSFDYSTDTQYF; j_call: TRBJ2-3; v_call: TRBV5-5; clone_size: NA; d_call: NA
cdr3_nt: TGTGCCAGCAGCTTCTCAGACAATCAGCCCCAGCATTTT; cdr3_aa: CASSFSDNQPQHF; j_call: TRBJ1-5; v_call: TRBV5-5; clone_size: NA; d_call: NA
cdr3_nt: TGTGCCAGCAGCTTTAGCGGGATGAACACCGGGGAGCTGTTTTTT; cdr3_aa: CASSFSGMNTGELFF; j_call: TRBJ2-2; v_call: TRBV11-3; clone_size: NA; d_call: TRBD2
cdr3_nt: TGCGCCAGCAGCACCGGGACAGACCTTATGAACACTGAAGCTTTCTTT; cdr3_aa: CASSTGTDLMNTEAFF; j_call: TRBJ1-1; v_call: TRBV5-1; clone_size: NA; d_call: TRBD1
cdr3_nt: TGTGCCAGCAGCGCAATCAGGGGGCTCGGTAATGAAAAACTGTTTTTT; cdr3_aa: CASSAIRGLGNEKLFF; j_call: TRBJ1-4; v_call: TRBV2; clone_size: NA; d_call: TRBD1
cdr3_nt: TGCGCCAGCAGCCCCCCTTGGGATGGGGTTGGCTACACCTTC; cdr3_aa: CASSPPWDGVGYTF; j_call: TRBJ1-2; v_call: TRBV4-1; clone_size: NA; d_call: NA
cdr3_nt: TGCGCCAGCAGCTTTTATAGCGGGGGGGCCCACAATGAGCAGTTCTTC; cdr3_aa: CASSFYSGGAHNEQFF; j_call: TRBJ2-1; v_call: TRBV5-1; clone_size: medium-sized; d_call: TRBD2
cdr3_nt: TGTGCCAGCAGCCGAAACGTTACTTCTAGGACAGGTTTGAACGAGCAGTACTTC; cdr3_aa: CASSRNVTSRTGLNEQYF; j_call: TRBJ2-7; v_call: TRBV11-3; clone_size: NA; d_call: TRBD1
cdr3_nt: TGTGCCAGCAGGGACGACGCGGGGAACACTGAAGCTTTCTTT; cdr3_aa: CASRDDAGNTEAFF; j_call: TRBJ1-1; v_call: TRBV28; clone_size: NA; d_call: NA
cdr3_nt: TGTGCCAGCAGCCAAGGCCTAGCGGGAGGCGAGAGGAGAGAGACCCAGTACTTC; cdr3_aa: CASSQGLAGGERRETQYF; j_call: TRBJ2-5; v_call: TRBV4-2; clone_size: NA; d_call: TRBD2
cdr3_nt: TGTGCCAGCAGTTTACCGACTAGCAGTTACAATGAGCAGTTCTTC; cdr3_aa: CASSLPTSSYNEQFF; j_call: TRBJ2-1; v_call: TRBV28; clone_size: NA; d_call: TRBD2
cdr3_nt: TGTGCCAGTAGTAATTACAGGGGCAATGAGCAGTTCTTC; cdr3_aa: CASSNYRGNEQFF; j_call: TRBJ2-1; v_call: TRBV19; clone_size: NA; d_call: TRBD1
cdr3_nt: TGTGCCAGCAGCCACCCTCGGGGGGCCATCTATAATTCACCCCTCCACTTT; cdr3_aa: CASSHPRGAIYNSPLHF; j_call: TRBJ1-6; v_call: TRBV9; clone_size: NA; d_call: NA
cdr3_nt: TGCAGCGTTGACGGACTTAGCACAGATACGCAGTATTTT; cdr3_aa: CSVDGLSTDTQYF; j_call: TRBJ2-3; v_call: TRBV29-1; clone_size: NA; d_call: NA
cdr3_nt: TGTGCCAGTAGCATGCGATTCGGGACAGGGGGATATCAGCCCCAGCATTTT; cdr3_aa: CASSMRFGTGGYQPQHF; j_call: TRBJ1-5; v_call: TRBV19; clone_size: NA; d_call: TRBD1
cdr3_nt: TGCGCCAGCAGCTTGGCGTTCGGACAGGGTGAAACTGAAGCTTTCTTT; cdr3_aa: CASSLAFGQGETEAFF; j_call: TRBJ1-1; v_call: TRBV5-1; clone_size: NA; d_call: TRBD1
cdr3_nt: TGTGCCAGCAGCTTAGGAAACCTACAGGGAATCGAAAAGGACACCATATATTTT; cdr3_aa: CASSLGNLQGIEKDTIYF; j_call: TRBJ1-3; v_call: TRBV13; clone_size: NA; d_call: NA
cdr3_nt: TGTGCCAGCAGCGCCCTCCGAGGGAGCGGAGGGGATACGCAGTATTTT; cdr3_aa: CASSALRGSGGDTQYF; j_call: TRBJ2-3; v_call: TRBV5-6; clone_size: NA; d_call: NA
cdr3_nt: TGTGCCAGTAGTACCGGGGGCTTGGCAGATACGCAGTATTTT; cdr3_aa: CASSTGGLADTQYF; j_call: TRBJ2-3; v_call: TRBV19; clone_size: NA; d_call: NA
cdr3_nt: TGTGCCAGCAGCTTAGCGCAATTAGGGTCCCAGTATTTT; cdr3_aa: CASSLAQLGSQYF; j_call: TRBJ2-3; v_call: TRBV7-6; clone_size: NA; d_call: NA
cdr3_nt: TGCGCCAGCAGCGCCGGGACTGAGACCGGGGAGCTGTTTTTT; cdr3_aa: CASSAGTETGELFF; j_call: TRBJ2-2; v_call: TRBV5-1; clone_size: NA; d_call: NA
cdr3_nt: TGTGCCAGCAGCTCCACAGGGACAACTAATGAAAAACTGTTTTTT; cdr3_aa: CASSSTGTTNEKLFF; j_call: TRBJ1-4; v_call: TRBV7-8; clone_size: NA; d_call: NA
cdr3_nt: TGTGCCACCCAGGGTTTCAGGGTGAGTGGTGAGCAGTTCTTC; cdr3_aa: CATQGFRVSGEQFF; j_call: TRBJ2-1; v_call: TRBV2; clone_size: NA; d_call: NA
cdr3_nt: TGCAGCGTTGATGGCGGGACGGTTTATGGCTACACCTTC; cdr3_aa: CSVDGGTVYGYTF; j_call: TRBJ1-2; v_call: TRBV29-1; clone_size: NA; d_call: NA
cdr3_nt: TGTGCCACGAGGGGGGGTACGGGAAGCTCCTACAATGAGCAGTTCTTC; cdr3_aa: CATRGGTGSSYNEQFF; j_call: TRBJ2-1; v_call: TRBV10-3; clone_size: NA; d_call: NA